What follows describes a single T cell receptor (beta chain). Its antigen is as yet unknown. Only in-frame clones appear in the TCRdb table, and some are missing; sequencing was by immunoSEQ multiplex PCR. Of more than 90,000 clones in the sample, around 81% were seen once. Each of the patients experienced relapse following autologous stem cell transplantation, and their brentuximab vedotin exposure differed. V lost 0 bases, J lost 2 bases, and 1 base stayed unmatched. CDR3 length: 15 amino acids. Germline V CDR1 and CDR2: LGHNA, YSLEER. The data were taken from a study of PD-1 blockade in classical Hodgkin lymphoma. Study findings and constraints: Individuals who commenced nivolumab within less than 1 year of ASCT were excluded. Why the repertoires differ is still unclear, perhaps disease activity or prior therapy.

The chain links TRBV4-3 to TRBJ2-3, with 8 bases matching TRBD2. The material sequenced was peripheral blood mononuclear cells (PBMCs), taken before the second cycle of nivolumab. The sequence came from a human donor with classical Hodgkin lymphoma. DNA for the CDR3: TGCGCCAGCAGCCAAGAAGCGGGGGTCACAGATACGCAGTATTTT. Translated, it gives CASSQEAGVTDTQYF.